This entry lists 15 T cell receptor beta chains sequenced from one sample in a study of blood T cell repertoires in COVID-19. Data came from immunoSEQ multiplex PCR; TCRdb stores just in-frame clones and leaves some out. Of about 150,000 clones listed, approximately 85% are singletons. The sample was peripheral blood. The receptors stem from a man between 60 and 75 years old with COVID-19, enrolled during active disease.

This chain joins TRBV4-3 and TRBJ1-6, with 7 bases aligning to TRBD1. Germline values: CDR1 LGHNA, CDR2 YSLEER. With 3 bases clipped from V and 5 bases from J, the junction kept 7 bases outside the gene matches. The CDR3 spans 16 residues. This CDR3 reads CASSQARDRDNSPLHF. CDR3 nucleotides: TGCGCCAGCAGCCAGGCCAGGGACAGAGATAATTCACCCCTCCACTTT.

The chain carries TRBV6-5 and TRBJ1-1; D is unclear. This CDR3 spans 14 amino acids. Trimming cost V 6 bases and J 2 bases, with 13 bases left between them. Looked up from germline, CDR1 is MNHEY and CDR2 is SVGAGI. The CDR3: CASRQENRNTEAFF. CDR3 nucleotide sequence: TGTGCCAGCAGGCAAGAGAACAGAAACACTGAAGCTTTCTTT.

This clone was counted once. The chain uses TRBV27 and TRBJ2-1, with 7 bases aligning to TRBD2. Germline V gene lookup returns CDR1 MNHEY and CDR2 SMNVEV (reference sequence). The ends lost 3 bases at V and 1 base at J; junction bases unmatched: 12. There are 18 residues in the CDR3. The CDR3 region has the DNA TGTGCCAGCAGTTTTTCAACCCCCGAAGCGGGGTCCTACAATGAGCAGTTCTTC. It codes for CASSFSTPEAGSYNEQFF.

The CDR3 DNA reads as TGTGCCAGTAGTATATACCTAGCGGGAGACCCCGACACCGGGGAGCTGTTTTTT. Translation gives CASSIYLAGDPDTGELFF. The V call is TRBV19, the J call TRBJ2-2; TRBD2 aligns across 10 bases. CDR3 size: 18 residues. Per the germline V gene, CDR1 is LNHDA and CDR2 is SQIVND (reference sequence). Losses at the gene ends were 2 bases for V and 3 bases for J; bases not matched to a gene: 9.

The genes are TRBV9 and TRBJ1-3, with 10 bases matching TRBD1. This CDR3 comprises 18 residues. The trim removed 5 bases at V and 0 bases at J, leaving 11 bases unmatched. Germline CDR1 SGDLS, CDR2 YYNGEE. CDR3 sequence reads: CASSGGSGTGVSGNTIYF. For the CDR3, the DNA is TGTGCCAGCAGTGGGGGCTCCGGGACAGGGGTCTCTGGAAACACCATATATTTT.

The V and J genes are TRBV7-8 and TRBJ1-5, with unresolved D. Germline V gene data show CDR1 as SGHVS and CDR2 as FQNEAQ. The V end lost 5 bases, the J end lost 5 bases, and 7 bases lay between the germline ends. There are 12 residues in the CDR3. CDR3 coding DNA: TGTGCCAGCAGCCCTAGATATCAGCCCCAGCATTTT. Amino acid sequence: CASSPRYQPQHF.

The chain uses TRBV6-2 or TRBV6-3 and TRBJ1-1; D gene uncertain. Trimming stripped 3 bases from V and 1 base from J, with 21 bases between. The V gene's germline CDR1 is MNHEY and CDR2 SVGEGT. The CDR3 has 18 amino acids. CDR3 protein: CASSYFTFVRAGNTEAFF. CDR3 in DNA: TGTGCCAGCAGTTATTTCACTTTCGTCCGAGCGGGGAACACTGAAGCTTTCTTT.

The chain joins TRBV6-4 to TRBJ2-2, with a tentative D call TRBD2 (5 bases). Germline V gene data show CDR1 as MRHNA and CDR2 as SNTAGT. Trimming stripped 6 bases from V and 0 bases from J, with 23 bases between. The CDR3 extends over 19 amino acids. CDR3 in amino acids: CASSRDGLETFANTGELFF. CDR3 coding DNA: TGTGCCAGCAGCCGGGATGGCCTGGAAACTTTCGCGAACACCGGGGAGCTGTTTTTT.

This chain uses TRBV2 with TRBJ1-2, with D unresolved. Germline-derived CDR1 and CDR2 are SNHLY and FYNNEI. The V gene lost 0 bases and the J gene lost 8 bases, with 16 bases spanning the gap. This CDR3 region has 15 residues. For the CDR3, the DNA is TGTGCCAGCAGTGAAGCATCTTTTTGGAGATACGGCTACACCTTC. Translating it yields CASSEASFWRYGYTF.

This sequence joins TRBV5-1 and TRBJ1-1; tentatively, D is TRBD1 (6 bases). This CDR3 region has 15 residues. Germline V gene lookup returns CDR1 SGHRS and CDR2 YFSETQ. V lost 4 bases to trimming and J lost 2 bases, with 15 bases between them. CDR3 DNA sequence: TGCGCCAGCAGCGGAATGGGACAAATAAACACTGAAGCTTTCTTT. Amino acids: CASSGMGQINTEAFF.

Only one count was recorded for this clone. This chain uses TRBV2 with TRBJ1-4, with TRBD1 matching over 11 bases. This CDR3 is 16 amino acids long. Germline V gene sequence: CDR1 SNHLY, CDR2 FYNNEI. Germline trimming cut 4 bases from V and 8 bases from J; bases unmatched to any gene: 9. The CDR3 coding sequence is TGTGCCAGCAGTGTCGGACAGGGGGCATACGGAGAAAAACTGTTTTTT. Amino acid sequence: CASSVGQGAYGEKLFF.

This chain links TRBV11-1 with TRBJ2-6; D not resolved. Germline V gives CDR1 SGHAT, CDR2 FQDESV (reference sequence). V lost 5 bases and J 0 bases, leaving 8 bases between the germline ends. The CDR3 is made up of 15 amino acids. CDR3 DNA: TGTGCCAGCAGCCCCAGGTTCTCTGGGGCCAACGTCCTGACTTTC. Its translation is CASSPRFSGANVLTF.

The V call is TRBV30, the J call TRBJ1-1; D is uncertain. The CDR3 is made up of 13 amino acids. Looked up from germline, CDR1 is GTSNPN and CDR2 is SVGIG (reference sequence). CDR3 coding DNA: TGTGCTCTTGATCGTGGCAGTAACACTGAAGCTTTCTTT. It translates to CALDRGSNTEAFF.

This clone was seen only once. V usage is TRBV7-2 and J usage is TRBJ2-1; D gene uncertain. The CDR3 totals 13 residues. Per the germline V gene, CDR1 is SGHTA and CDR2 is FQGNSA. V lost 5 bases to trimming and J lost 6 bases, with 11 bases between them. The CDR3 coding sequence is TGTGCCAGCAGCGTAGACGGTAGCAATGAGCAGTTCTTC. It encodes CASSVDGSNEQFF.

In its sample, this clone was seen once. The V gene is TRBV19, the J gene TRBJ1-2; possibly TRBD1 for D (6 bases). CDR3 length equals 16 residues. Germline CDR1 is LNHDA and CDR2 is SQIVND (reference sequence). Trimming left V 6 bases short and J 8 bases short, with 25 bases between. CDR3 amino acids: CASRGTFRGPPGGYTF. The CDR3 bases are TGTGCCAGTAGAGGGACATTCCGGGGCCCCCCGGGGGGCTACACCTTC.